The present T cell receptor beta chain was sequenced within a study of Ad26.COV2.S vaccination and SARS-CoV-2 variants. Findings and caveats of the study: Non-spike TCR breadth showed similarity between vaccine and placebo recipients.

The table came from immunoSEQ multiplex PCR; TCRdb's copy has only in-frame clones and leaves some out. The data show more than 400,000 clones, approximately 90% seen once. The count of this clone is one. Antigen unknown. Germline V gene data show CDR1 as MNHEY and CDR2 as SVGAGI. The CDR3 contains 14 residues. With 6 bases removed from V and 7 bases from J, the gap between germline ends came to 15 bases. The treatment: over 15 received Ad26.COV2.S at low or high dose, single or two shots; about 5 received placebo; per-sample allocation not given. On day 63 after the first injection, vaccine and placebo recipients gave samples. Vaccine was an Ad26 vector expressing Wuhan-strain SARS-CoV-2 spike.

This rearrangement joins TRBV6-5 to TRBJ1-4; D gene uncertain. This material consisted of peripheral blood, taken in a trial of Ad26.COV2.S vaccine versus placebo. The clonotype comes from a person between 18 and 59 years old who received the Ad26.COV2.S COVID-19 vaccine or a placebo. The CDR3 coding sequence is TGTGCCAGCAGGGACTTTGGGAGCAGTGAAAAACTGTTTTTT. Protein sequence: CASRDFGSSEKLFF.